This T cell receptor (beta chain) was captured by sequencing in a study of blood T cell repertoires in COVID-19. Measured with immunoSEQ multiplex PCR; TCRdb has only the in-frame clones, and not every one. The sample includes roughly 120,000 clones, 70% to 85% of them seen just once. The V gene's germline CDR1 is SGHNT and CDR2 YYREEE (reference sequence). The CDR3 contains 15 residues. The J segment lost 3 bases and the V segment lost 0 bases, leaving 4 bases of the junction unmatched. Sequenced material: peripheral blood. The origin of this receptor is a man aged 65-85 years with active or convalescent COVID-19. The V and J genes are TRBV5-4 and TRBJ2-3; TRBD2 aligns across 7 bases. CDR3 sequence reads: CASSLERGRTDTQYF. CDR3 DNA sequence: TGTGCCAGCAGCTTGGAGCGGGGTAGAACAGATACGCAGTATTTT.